This is a list of T cell receptor beta chains from one sample in a study of blood T cell repertoires in COVID-19. The assay was immunoSEQ multiplex PCR, and TCRdb's table has in-frame clones only and misses some. The sample has around 250,000 clones; over 70% are singletons. The sample consisted of peripheral blood. The receptors were gathered from a man between 40 and 49 years old with active or convalescent COVID-19. The conserved cysteine and the conserved F or W are not part of the CDR3 here. The order of the fields is clone size, V gene, J gene, CDR3 protein. Expanded clones get a size class; other rows say once, few or many, or leave the size out.

>.|TRBV7-9|TRBJ2-3
ASSVGRSLIS
>.|TRBV12-5|TRBJ2-3
ASGRPAGLASTDTQY
>.|TRBV5-6|TRBJ2-7
ASSLRQALPEQY
>once|TRBV6-6|TRBJ1-1
ASSSLTVNTEAF
>few|TRBV5-1|TRBJ2-5
ASSLGLAWETQY
>.|TRBV3-1/TRBV3-2|TRBJ2-7
ASSPKLSSPSYEQY
>few|TRBV2|TRBJ1-5
ASSPGTGANSNQPQH
>.|TRBV10-3|TRBJ2-3
AIGASGAILGTQY
>.|TRBV6-5|TRBJ1-5
ASRPRGREGQPQH
>.|TRBV5-1|TRBJ2-3
ASSLSTSGSGNTQY
>.|TRBV6-5|TRBJ2-7
ASNGGGAVYEQY
>.|TRBV7-9|TRBJ1-2
ASSLSAVSNYGYT
>.|TRBV6-5|TRBJ1-2
ATIYTGGGNYGYT
>once|TRBV5-4|TRBJ2-2
ASSSRRGSVGTEPGGELF
>.|TRBV10-2|TRBJ1-6
ASSEGGNSPLH
>.|TRBV29-1|TRBJ1-2
SVEGGQGYGYT
>once|TRBV15|TRBJ2-1
ATSRAGDGEQF
>once|TRBV4-1|TRBJ1-1
ASSQEFTLGDTEAF
>.|TRBV7-9|TRBJ1-4
ASSLAGVNEKLF
>.|TRBV9|TRBJ1-6
ASSAPSGTGGVAYNSPLH
>.|TRBV30|TRBJ1-2
AWSVQMAGNYGYT
>.|TRBV6-5|TRBJ2-1
ASSQTSGNEQF
>.|TRBV7-9|TRBJ1-5
ASSPLGGGGEGNQPQH